The 32 T cell receptor beta chains in this list originate from one sample, sequenced in a study of control samples from healthy donors and cancer patients. Sequenced by immunoSEQ multiplex PCR; TCRdb stores in-frame clones only, minus some. The data show approximately 150,000 clones, with around 92% seen just once and roughly 3.2% held by the top ten. The specimen sequenced was blood. These receptors originate from a man under 40 in good health.

The rearrangement joins TRBV30 to TRBJ1-2; D ambiguous. CDR3 length: 9 amino acids. Between the trimmed V and J ends, which lost 5 bases and 6 bases, there was a span of 4 bases. Germline V lookup: CDR1 GTSNPN, CDR2 SVGIG (reference sequence). This chain's CDR3 is CAWDDGYTF. The CDR3 nucleotides are TGTGCCTGGGATGATGGCTACACCTTC.

The rearrangement joins TRBV21-1 to TRBJ1-6. TRBV21-1 represents a pseudogene. The CDR3 loop spans 15 amino acids. CDR3 protein: CASSPPIRDNSPLHF. Here the CDR3 DNA reads TGTGCCAGCAGCCCACCCATAAGAGATAATTCACCCCTCCACTTT.

The V gene is TRBV2, the J gene TRBJ1-5; D gene uncertain. In germline, CDR1 is SNHLY, CDR2 FYNNEI. V was shortened by 7 bases and J by 6 bases, with 10 bases between the two germline ends. The CDR3 sequence is 12 residues long. CDR3 in DNA: TGTGCCAGCAATAGGGCTCCTCAGCCCCAGCATTTT. This translates into CASNRAPQPQHF.

The chain is built from TRBV7-6 and TRBJ1-4; 8 positions agree with TRBD1. In germline, CDR1 is SGHVS, CDR2 FNYEAQ. The CDR3 consists of 17 residues. V was pared by 4 bases and J by 0 bases, with 7 bases of the junction left unmatched. CDR3 bases: TGTGCCAGCAGCTGGGAGGACAGGGTTCCAACTAATGAAAAACTGTTTTTT. Translated, it gives CASSWEDRVPTNEKLFF.

The chain recombines TRBV6-5 with TRBJ1-1; unclear D gene. The V gene lost 2 bases and the J gene lost 3 bases, with 7 bases spanning the gap. The CDR3 runs 13 residues. Germline V gene sequence: CDR1 MNHEY, CDR2 SVGAGI. In DNA, the CDR3 is TGTGCCAGCAGTTACGCGGCCGACACTGAAGCTTTCTTT. This translates into CASSYAADTEAFF.

This CDR3 reads CASNFASGNTIYF. Here the CDR3 DNA reads TGTGCCAGTAATTTTGCCTCTGGAAACACCATATATTTT. The V and J genes are TRBV19 and TRBJ1-3; D remains unclear. The germline V gene has CDR1 LNHDA and CDR2 SQIVND (reference sequence). This CDR3 contains 13 residues. Trimming cost V 7 bases and J 0 bases, with 7 bases left between them.

This sequence joins TRBV9 and TRBJ2-2, with D possibly matching TRBD2 (7 bases). This CDR3 has 15 amino acids. The germline CDR1 and CDR2 sequences are SGDLS and YYNGEE. Trimming removed 0 bases at V and 4 bases at J, with 10 bases between. Here the CDR3 reads CASSVEGGGTGELFF. In DNA, the CDR3 is TGTGCCAGCAGCGTAGAGGGAGGGGGCACCGGGGAGCTGTTTTTT.

The V and J genes are TRBV6-5 and TRBJ2-3; 8 positions match TRBD2. The CDR3 length is 14 residues. Trimming at V came to 6 bases and at J to 0 bases, leaving 2 bases not matched to a gene. Per germline, CDR1 MNHEY and CDR2 SVGAGI. The CDR3 DNA reads as TGTGCCAGCAGGACTAGCGAAAGCACAGATACGCAGTATTTT. Its translation: CASRTSESTDTQYF.

V usage is TRBV27 and J usage is TRBJ1-6; D ambiguous. The CDR3 contains 14 residues. V was pared by 2 bases and J by 5 bases, with 7 bases between. Germline V CDR1 and CDR2: MNHEY, SMNVEV (reference sequence). CDR3 sequence reads: CASSLGQNNSPLHF. The CDR3 coding sequence is TGTGCCAGCAGTTTAGGGCAGAATAATTCACCCCTCCACTTT.

CDR3 protein: CASSQVGNTEAFF. In DNA, the CDR3 is TGCGCCAGCAGCCAAGTAGGGAACACTGAAGCTTTCTTT. The chain joins TRBV4-1 to TRBJ1-1; D gene unclear. The length of the CDR3 is 13 residues. V was trimmed by 1 base and J by 1 base, leaving 4 bases between them. Germline CDR1 reads MGHRA; CDR2 reads YSYEKL.

This chain connects TRBV24-1 to TRBJ2-7; weak D call: TRBD1 (6 bases). V was shortened by 9 bases and J by 6 bases, with 11 bases between the two germline ends. Germline assignment: CDR1 KGHDR and CDR2 SFDVKD. The CDR3 has 11 residues. CDR3 loop: CATSQGFEQYF. CDR3 coding DNA: TGTGCCACCTCCCAGGGGTTCGAGCAGTACTTC.

The chain uses TRBV13 and TRBJ1-3; D call uncertain. V lost 4 bases to trimming and J lost 0 bases, with 10 bases between them. Germline assignment: CDR1 PRHDT and CDR2 FYEKMQ (reference sequence). The CDR3 loop spans 15 amino acids. CDR3 DNA: TGTGCCAGCAGCTCCGGACTGATCTCTGGAAACACCATATATTTT. Translation gives CASSSGLISGNTIYF. Using reference TRBV13 and TRBJ1-3 for the parts outside the CDR3, the full variable domain is AAGVIQSPRHLIKEKRETATLKCYPIPRHDTVYWYQQGPGQDPQFLISFYEKMQSDKGSIPDRFSAQQFSDYHSELNMSSLELGDSALYFCASSSGLISGNTIYFGEGSWLTVV.

The CDR3 region is CASSPGLAGEVITGELFF. CDR3 in DNA: TGCGCCAGCAGCCCTGGACTAGCGGGGGAGGTTATCACCGGGGAGCTGTTTTTT. The genes are TRBV5-1 and TRBJ2-2, with 13 bases lining up with TRBD2. Germline loops: CDR1 SGHRS, CDR2 YFSETQ. This CDR3 is built from 18 residues. With V trimmed by 4 bases and J by 4 bases, 10 bases remained unmatched.

This clone was picked up one time. This chain joins TRBV15 and TRBJ1-2, with D possibly matching TRBD1 (6 bases). This CDR3 has 13 amino acids. CDR1 and CDR2 from the germline V gene are LNHNV and YYDKDF (reference sequence). Between the trimmed V and J ends, which lost 5 bases and 4 bases, there was a span of 11 bases. The CDR3 loop reads CATSGRTAYGYTF. CDR3 nucleotide sequence: TGTGCCACCAGCGGAAGGACAGCCTATGGCTACACCTTC.

CDR3 nucleotides: TGTGCCAGCAGCCAAGATAAGGACAGGGGGAGCTCTGGAAACACCATATATTTT. Translating gives CASSQDKDRGSSGNTIYF. The chain combines TRBV3-1 (or the pseudogene TRBV3-2) with TRBJ1-3, with TRBD1 identical over 10 bases. The germline CDR1 and CDR2 sequences are LGHDT and YNNKEL (reference sequence). The ends lost 0 bases at V and 0 bases at J; junction bases unmatched: 5. There are 18 residues in the CDR3.

The J gene is TRBJ2-7, the V gene TRBV10-2, with 7 bases matching TRBD1. The CDR3 runs to 13 residues. V trimming: 5 bases; J trimming: 0 bases; junction bases outside the gene matches: 1. Germline CDR1 WSHSY, CDR2 SAAADI. This CDR3 is CASSRDSSYEQYF. The CDR3 DNA sequence: TGCGCCAGCAGTAGGGACAGCTCCTACGAGCAGTACTTC.

The V gene is TRBV27, the J gene TRBJ2-7; 9 bases map to TRBD1. This CDR3 is 15 amino acids long. V lost 6 bases and J lost 3; bases outside the gene matches: 9. CDR1 MNHEY and CDR2 SMNVEV come from the germline V gene (reference sequence). The CDR3 DNA sequence: TGTGCCAGCAGACTCGGGACAGGGTGGGTCTACGAGCAGTACTTC. It yields the protein CASRLGTGWVYEQYF.

Regarding this clone: Other DNA sequences of this sample code for an identical CDR3. The chain combines TRBV9 with TRBJ2-7, with TRBD2 identical over 9 bases. Germline-derived CDR1 and CDR2 are SGDLS and YYNGEE. J gave up 0 bases and V 0 bases, and 4 bases lay outside the gene matches. The CDR3 totals 16 residues. The CDR3 protein is CASSVGLADSSYEQYF. The DNA of the CDR3 is TGTGCCAGCAGCGTAGGACTAGCGGATAGCTCCTACGAGCAGTACTTC. The full variable domain, its missing parts supplied by reference TRBV9 and TRBJ2-7, is DSGVTQTPKHLITATGQRVTLRCSPRSGDLSVYWYQQSLDQGLQFLIQYYNGEERAKGNILERFSAQQFPDLHSELNLSSLELGDSALYFCASSVGLADSSYEQYFGPGTRLTVT.

This sequence joins TRBV10-3 and TRBJ1-2, with 7 bases matching TRBD1. J was trimmed by 3 bases and V by 6 bases; bases with no gene match: 4. Germline loops: CDR1 ENHRY, CDR2 SYGVKD. The CDR3 loop spans 13 amino acids. CDR3 region: CAISHGQDYGYTF. The CDR3 bases are TGTGCCATCAGCCACGGACAGGACTATGGCTACACCTTC.

This clone was observed once. V is TRBV5-1 and J is TRBJ1-1; a possible D gene is TRBD1 (5 bases). The CDR3 is made up of 15 amino acids. Looked up from germline, CDR1 is SGHRS and CDR2 is YFSETQ. V dropped 5 bases and J dropped 1 base, with 15 bases sitting between them. Here the CDR3 DNA reads TGCGCCAGCAGAGTGATCAGGACATCGAACACTGAAGCTTTCTTT. The encoded protein is CASRVIRTSNTEAFF.

The chain uses TRBV5-1 and TRBJ1-1, with a tentative D call TRBD1 (6 bases). CDR1 and CDR2 from the germline V gene are SGHRS and YFSETQ. The CDR3 extends over 14 amino acids. The V gene lost 5 bases and the J gene lost 1 base, with 12 bases spanning the gap. The chain's CDR3 is CASRRQASNTEAFF. For the CDR3, the DNA is TGCGCCAGCAGAAGACAGGCCTCGAACACTGAAGCTTTCTTT.

The chain couples TRBV6-5 to TRBJ1-4; D remains ambiguous. V shed 4 bases and J shed 0 bases, with 6 bases lying between them. Germline CDR1 reads MNHEY; CDR2 reads SVGAGI. The CDR3 consists of 14 residues. In DNA form, the CDR3 reads TGTGCCAGCAGTTTGAGAACAACTAATGAAAAACTGTTTTTT. Residues: CASSLRTTNEKLFF.

The J gene is TRBJ1-2, the V gene TRBV11-2; D ambiguous. V was clipped by 6 bases and J by 5 bases, with 13 bases between them. Per the germline V gene, CDR1 is SGHAT and CDR2 is FQNNGV. The CDR3 totals 13 residues. For the CDR3, the DNA is TGTGCCAGCAGTACGGGATTAGCGTATGGCTACACCTTC. Translating gives CASSTGLAYGYTF. The whole variable domain, filled in from reference TRBV11-2 and TRBJ1-2, reads EAGVAQSPRYKIIEKRQSVAFWCNPISGHATLYWYQQILGQGPKLLIQFQNNGVVDDSQLPKDRFSAERLKGVDSTLKIQPAKLEDSAVYLCASSTGLAYGYTFGSGTRLTVV.

In its sample, this clone was seen once. The genes are TRBV6-1 and TRBJ2-1; 7 nucleotides agree with TRBD1. Germline trimming cut 2 bases from V and 3 bases from J; bases unmatched to any gene: 4. The germline V gene encodes CDR1 MNHNS and CDR2 SASEGT. The CDR3 sequence is 15 residues long. The CDR3 here is CASSEMAGGYNEQFF. CDR3 sequence (DNA): TGTGCCAGCAGTGAAATGGCAGGGGGCTACAATGAGCAGTTCTTC.

Only one count was recorded for this clone. V and J are TRBV6-5 and TRBJ1-1; 7 bases map to TRBD1. Germline values: CDR1 MNHEY, CDR2 SVGAGI. V lost 7 bases to trimming and J lost 0 bases; unmatched junction nucleotides: 5. The CDR3 is made up of 14 amino acids. The CDR3 here is CASNQGDLNTEAFF. CDR3 bases: TGTGCCAGCAACCAGGGGGACCTGAACACTGAAGCTTTCTTT.

V is TRBV5-1 and J is TRBJ1-2; 7 nucleotides align to TRBD1. The CDR3 is 15 amino acids. After removal of 3 bases from V and 8 bases from J, the junction contained 13 bases not matched to a gene. Germline values: CDR1 SGHRS, CDR2 YFSETQ. CDR3 DNA: TGCGCCAGCAGCTCCAACCCGACAGGGTTGGGAGGCTACACCTTC. It encodes CASSSNPTGLGGYTF.

This sequence joins TRBV10-3 and TRBJ2-7, with TRBD1 identical over 9 bases. The V and J ends lost 10 bases and 4 bases, in that order; junction bases with no gene match: 11. The CDR3 sequence is 14 residues long. The germline V gene encodes CDR1 ENHRY and CDR2 SYGVKD. CDR3 sequence reads: CATYPQGAGYEQYF. CDR3 coding DNA: TGTGCCACCTACCCACAGGGGGCAGGGTACGAGCAGTACTTC.

The chain couples TRBV19 to TRBJ1-5; 9 bases are a match to TRBD1. This CDR3 is built from 15 residues. Per the germline V gene, CDR1 is LNHDA and CDR2 is SQIVND (reference sequence). V was pared by 7 bases and J by 6 bases, with 10 bases of the junction left unmatched. CDR3 amino acids: CASMPFRDRVQPQHF. The CDR3 bases are TGTGCCAGTATGCCTTTCCGGGACAGGGTTCAGCCCCAGCATTTT.

The CDR3 DNA sequence: TGTGCCAGCAGTTTGGGACCGAAAAAGTACTTC. Its protein is CASSLGPKKYF. The gene calls are TRBV12-3 or TRBV12-4 and TRBJ2-4; D assignment may be TRBD1 or TRBD2 (5 bases each). With 3 bases removed from V and 14 bases from J, the gap between germline ends came to 11 bases. There are 11 residues in the CDR3.

The rearrangement uses TRBV28 and TRBJ2-4; maybe TRBD2 (6 bases). There are 14 residues in the CDR3. Germline lookup yields CDR1 MDHEN and CDR2 SYDVKM. The V end lost 4 bases, the J end lost 0 bases, and 7 bases lay between the germline ends. CDR3 sequence: CASSSGLAKNIQYF. The CDR3 DNA follows: TGTGCCAGCAGTTCGGGACTAGCCAAAAACATTCAGTACTTC.

The V and J genes are TRBV28 and TRBJ2-3; a possible D gene is TRBD2 (6 bases). V lost 4 bases, J lost 2 bases, and 13 bases lay in between. The CDR3 has 15 amino acids. Germline V lookup: CDR1 MDHEN, CDR2 SYDVKM. The CDR3 nucleotides are TGTGCCAGCAGTTGGGCGGGGCGATCCACAGATACGCAGTATTTT. It specifies CASSWAGRSTDTQYF.

This clone was seen a single time. The chain carries TRBV11-3 and TRBJ2-2; D is possibly TRBD1 (5 bases). This CDR3 comprises 14 residues. Trimming took 5 bases from V and 6 from J, leaving 13 bases between them. Germline CDR1 and CDR2: SGHNT and YENEEA. CDR3 protein: CASSPQGWAGELFF. The CDR3 nucleotides are TGTGCCAGCAGCCCTCAGGGTTGGGCCGGGGAGCTGTTTTTT.